The 2 T cell receptor beta chains below come from one sample, sequenced in a study of T cells in tumors after PD-1 blockade (dated by TCRdb to between 2018 and 2021). The protocol used for the library was the immunoSEQ multiplex PCR assay. This is the immuneACCESS table as TCRdb keeps it, with only in-frame sequences that have V and J called. A part of the clones is gone; compared with another copy, unresolved V genes explain less than half, and the rest is unexplained. This sample holds tens of thousands of clones; approximately 79% were observed only once. About 9% of the sample belongs to the ten largest clones. The material sequenced was PBMCs, taken before anti-PD-1 therapy. Receptors were obtained from a human donor with advanced basal cell or squamous cell carcinoma (not recorded which).

The chain has TRBV7-2 and TRBJ2-1; D gene unclear. This CDR3 contains 13 residues. Trimming pared 3 bases from V and 8 bases from J, leaving 11 bases between. CDR1 SGHTA and CDR2 FQGNSA come from the germline V gene. In nucleotides, the CDR3 is TGTGCCAGCAGCTTGACAAGAAGGGATGAGCAGTTCTTC. Its translation: CASSLTRRDEQFF.

The chain has TRBV6-5 and TRBJ2-3, with 8 bases that match TRBD2. This CDR3 comprises 16 residues. J lost 1 base, V lost 0 bases, and 3 bases had no gene match. CDR1 is MNHEY and CDR2 is SVGAGI in the germline V gene. CDR3 loop: CASSYSPAGGTDTQYF. Here the CDR3 DNA reads TGTGCCAGCAGTTACTCGCCAGCGGGAGGCACAGATACGCAGTATTTT.